This T cell receptor beta chain appears in the sequencing data of a study of blood T cell repertoires in COVID-19. TCRdb's table, derived via immunoSEQ multiplex PCR, lists solely in-frame clones and lacks some. Of tens of thousands of clones listed, around three quarters are singletons. This CDR3 has 11 residues. Deletions cut 3 bases from V and 7 bases from J, with 9 bases between. Germline lookup yields CDR1 DFQATT and CDR2 SNEGSKA (reference sequence). The sequenced sample was peripheral blood. The rearrangement links TRBV20-1 to TRBJ1-1, with a possible D match to TRBD1 (5 bases). This receptor was obtained from a human donor in a cohort sampled during active COVID-19. The CDR3 DNA is TGCAGTGCTAGGGGGCTCAGTGAAGCTTTCTTT. It encodes CSARGLSEAFF.